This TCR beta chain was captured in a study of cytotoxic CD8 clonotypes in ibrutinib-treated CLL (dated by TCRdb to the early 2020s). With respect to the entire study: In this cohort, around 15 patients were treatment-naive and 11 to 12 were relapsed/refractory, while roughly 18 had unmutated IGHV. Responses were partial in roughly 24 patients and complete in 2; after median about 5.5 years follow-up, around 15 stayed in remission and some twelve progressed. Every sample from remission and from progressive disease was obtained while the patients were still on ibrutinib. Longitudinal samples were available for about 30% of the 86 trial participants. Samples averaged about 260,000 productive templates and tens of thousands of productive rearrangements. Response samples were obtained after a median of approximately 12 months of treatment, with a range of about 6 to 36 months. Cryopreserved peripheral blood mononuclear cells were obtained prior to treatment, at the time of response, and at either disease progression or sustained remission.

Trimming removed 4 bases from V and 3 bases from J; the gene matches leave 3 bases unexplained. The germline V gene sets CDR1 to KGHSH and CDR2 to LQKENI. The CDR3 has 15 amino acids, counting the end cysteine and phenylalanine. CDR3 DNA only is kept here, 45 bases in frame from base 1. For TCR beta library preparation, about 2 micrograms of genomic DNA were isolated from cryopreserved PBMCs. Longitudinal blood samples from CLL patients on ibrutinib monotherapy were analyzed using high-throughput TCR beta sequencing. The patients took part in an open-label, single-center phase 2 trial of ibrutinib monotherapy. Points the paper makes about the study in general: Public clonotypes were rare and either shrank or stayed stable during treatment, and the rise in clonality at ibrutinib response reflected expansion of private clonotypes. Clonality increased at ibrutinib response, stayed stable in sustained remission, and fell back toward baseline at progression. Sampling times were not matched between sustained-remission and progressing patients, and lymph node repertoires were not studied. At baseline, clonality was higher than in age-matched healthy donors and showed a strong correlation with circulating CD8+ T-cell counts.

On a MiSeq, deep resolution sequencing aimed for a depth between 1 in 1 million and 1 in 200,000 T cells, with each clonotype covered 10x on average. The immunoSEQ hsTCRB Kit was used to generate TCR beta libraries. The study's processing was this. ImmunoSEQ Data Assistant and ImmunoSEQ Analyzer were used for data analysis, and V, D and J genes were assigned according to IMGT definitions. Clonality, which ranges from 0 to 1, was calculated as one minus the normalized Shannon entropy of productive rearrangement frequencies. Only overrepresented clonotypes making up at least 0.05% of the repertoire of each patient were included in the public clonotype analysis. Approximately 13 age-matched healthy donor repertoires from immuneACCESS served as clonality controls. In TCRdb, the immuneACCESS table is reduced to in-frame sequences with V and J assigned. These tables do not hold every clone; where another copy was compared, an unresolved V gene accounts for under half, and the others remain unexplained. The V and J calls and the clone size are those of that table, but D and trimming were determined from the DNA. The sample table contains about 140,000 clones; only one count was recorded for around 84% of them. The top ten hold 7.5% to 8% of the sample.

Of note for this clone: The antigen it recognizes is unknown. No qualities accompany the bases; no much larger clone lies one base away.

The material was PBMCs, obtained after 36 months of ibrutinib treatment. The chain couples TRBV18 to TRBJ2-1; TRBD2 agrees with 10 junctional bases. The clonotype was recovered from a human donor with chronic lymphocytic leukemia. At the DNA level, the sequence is TGTGCCAGCTCACTAGCGGGGGGTAACTACAATGAGCAGTTCTTC. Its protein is CASSLAGGNYNEQFF.